This T cell receptor beta chain emerged from a study of blood T cell repertoires in COVID-19. About the study: Material from acute and convalescent COVID-19 was sourced from the United States, Italy and Spain.

This table comes from immunoSEQ multiplex PCR, and its TCRdb copy is limited to in-frame clones, with some not included. The table has about 98,000 clones, around nine tenths seen once. The table lists this clone with a count of one. The CDR3 contains 11 residues. Germline CDR1 is SQVTM and CDR2 is ANQGSEA. The V gene lost 4 bases and the J gene lost 7 bases, with 10 bases spanning the gap. J is TRBJ1-1 and V is TRBV29-1; D may be TRBD1 (5 bases). The TCR comes from a man aged 45-65 years with acute or convalescent COVID-19. The sequencing input was peripheral blood. The CDR3 protein is CSVVGVGEAFF. DNA of the CDR3: TGCAGCGTTGTAGGGGTAGGTGAAGCTTTCTTT.